This T cell receptor beta chain was identified during a study of neoadjuvant anti-PD-1 for oral cavity cancer. Study in general: Patients without progression got a fourth dose around day 43.

Some clones are missing from TCRdb's copy, which holds only in-frame ones; the method was immunoSEQ multiplex PCR. The data hold roughly 14,000 clones, with over 55% observed a single time. Deletions cut 5 bases from V and 0 bases from J, with 15 bases between. The germline V gene encodes CDR1 SGHRS and CDR2 YFSETQ. The length of the CDR3 is 16 residues. The source material was PBMCs, sampled before nivolumab (anti-PD-1) treatment. The rearrangement links TRBV5-1 to TRBJ2-1, with D perhaps matching TRBD2 (6 bases). The TCR was taken from a person aged 40-85 years with oral cavity squamous cell carcinoma. The chain's CDR3 is CASRNKAGYSYNEQFF. The DNA of the CDR3 is TGCGCCAGCAGAAACAAGGCGGGATACTCCTACAATGAGCAGTTCTTC.